This TCR beta chain emerged from a study of blood T cell repertoires in COVID-19. This CDR3 comprises 13 residues. The V end was cut by 5 bases, the J end by 1 base, with 11 bases between. Germline V gene lookup returns CDR1 GTSNPN and CDR2 SVGIG (reference sequence). The repertoire was sequenced with immunoSEQ multiplex PCR; TCRdb's copy has only in-frame clones and lacks some. The sample records more than 95,000 clones, approximately 83% being singletons. The sequence came from a man aged 55 to 70 with acute or convalescent COVID-19. The gene calls are TRBV30 and TRBJ1-1, with D perhaps matching TRBD1 (5 bases). Material for sequencing was peripheral blood. The CDR3 sequence is CAWQLQANTEAFF. The DNA of the CDR3 is TGTGCCTGGCAGTTACAGGCGAACACTGAAGCTTTCTTT. The whole variable domain, filled in from reference TRBV30 and TRBJ1-1, reads SQTIHQWPATLVQPVGSPLSLECTVEGTSNPNLYWYRQAAGRGLQLLFYSVGIGQISSEVPQNLSASRPQDRQFILSSKKLLLSDSGFYLCAWQLQANTEAFFGQGTRLTVV.